Below, 7 T cell receptor beta chains from the same sample are listed, as sequenced in a study of a mutant IDH1 vaccine in newly diagnosed glioma (dated by TCRdb to the early 2020s). According to the study, the label for this sample's time point signals: week 35, safety follow-up. Each vaccine dose was 300 ug of a 20-mer mutant IDH1 peptide in Montanide, given subcutaneously with topical imiquimod. The library was generated by the immunoSEQ multiplex PCR assay. TCRdb retrieved this table from immuneACCESS and kept in-frame rearrangements only. Not all clones are present; in checked studies, unresolved V genes account for under half, and no reason is known for the remainder. This sample holds 50,000 to 70,000 clones; about 74% were observed only once. Jointly, the top ten make up 4.7% of the sample. For these receptors, no antigen is known. The source was PBMCs, collected from a glioma patient whose treatment included an IDH1 peptide vaccine. The receptors originated from a man between 45 and 60 years old with glioma.

In this sample, this clone turned up a few times. The chain couples TRBV6-1 to TRBJ1-2, with TRBD1 as a possible D gene (5 bases). Germline values: CDR1 MNHNS, CDR2 SASEGT. This CDR3 has 13 amino acids. Trimming left V 4 bases short and J 8 bases short, with 14 bases between. The CDR3 region has the DNA TGTGCCAGCAGTGTCGGGGGTTTGGAGGGCTACACCTTC. Amino acids: CASSVGGLEGYTF.

V usage is TRBV7-8 and J usage is TRBJ2-3; possible D gene TRBD2, 6 bases. This CDR3 has 15 residues. V gave up 1 base and J gave up 3 bases, with 11 bases separating them. The germline V gene encodes CDR1 SGHVS and CDR2 FQNEAQ. The CDR3 protein is CASSLGDSPTDTQYF. In DNA form, the CDR3 reads TGTGCCAGCAGCTTAGGGGACTCTCCGACAGATACGCAGTATTTT.

The V and J genes are TRBV5-6 and TRBJ1-1; D is unresolved. Germline CDR1 and CDR2: SGHDT and YYEEEE. V lost 2 bases, J lost 4 bases, and 3 bases lay in between. The CDR3 is 11 amino acids. CDR3 protein: CASSFSTEAFF. The CDR3, as DNA: TGTGCCAGCAGCTTCAGCACTGAAGCTTTCTTT.

J is TRBJ1-1 and V is TRBV29-1; D is unclear. This CDR3 has 12 amino acids. CDR1 and CDR2 (germline): SQVTM, ANQGSEA. V shed 6 bases and J shed 1 base, with 9 bases lying between them. The CDR3 loop is CSVDPSNTEAFF. In DNA, the CDR3 is TGCAGCGTGGACCCCTCGAACACTGAAGCTTTCTTT. The complete variable domain, with remaining parts taken from reference TRBV29-1 and TRBJ1-1, reads SAVISQKPSRDICQRGTSLTIQCQVDSQVTMMFWYRQQPGQSLTLIATANQGSEATYESGFVIDKFPISRPNLTFSTLTVSNMSPEDSSIYLCSVDPSNTEAFFGQGTRLTVV.

This sequence joins TRBV5-8 and TRBJ2-2; D is unclear. CDR1 SGHTS and CDR2 YDEGEE come from the germline V gene. Trimming removed 2 bases at V and 2 bases at J, with 10 bases between. CDR3 length: 15 amino acids. The CDR3 region is CASSLWTVNTGELFF. The CDR3 nucleotides read TGTGCCAGCAGCTTATGGACGGTTAACACCGGGGAGCTGTTTTTT. Together with reference TRBV5-8 and TRBJ2-2, the CDR3 gives the full variable domain: EAGVTQSPTHLIKTRGQQATLRCSPISGHTSVYWYQQALGLGLQFLLWYDEGEERNRGNFPPRFSGRQFPNYSSELNVNALELEDSALYLCASSLWTVNTGELFFGEGSRLTVL.

DNA of the CDR3: TGTGCCAGCAGTGAATGGGAGAACACTGAAGCTTTCTTT. Translation gives CASSEWENTEAFF. The chain uses TRBV25-1 and TRBJ1-1; D call uncertain. V was trimmed by 1 base and J by 1 base, leaving 4 bases between them. Germline CDR1 is MGHDK and CDR2 is SYGVNS. The CDR3 consists of 13 residues.

The chain employs TRBV18 and TRBJ1-2; D is perhaps TRBD1 (6 bases). CDR1 and CDR2 (germline): KGHSH, LQKENI. The CDR3 sequence is 13 residues long. V was shortened by 6 bases and J by 2 bases, with 10 bases between the two germline ends. This CDR3 reads CASSRDTNYGYTF. The CDR3 DNA is TGTGCCAGCTCTCGGGACACGAACTATGGCTACACCTTC.